These 7 T cell receptor beta chains were sequenced from one sample in a study of blood T cell repertoires in COVID-19. Repertoires were generated with immunoSEQ multiplex PCR, while TCRdb's copy carries only in-frame clones and drops some. The table shows about 170,000 clones, with around four fifths occurring only once. The sequenced sample was PBMCs or T cells enriched from blood (not recorded which). These receptors all stem from a woman aged 45 to 65 who had recovered from COVID-19.

This chain links TRBV18 with TRBJ1-5, with 10 nucleotides matching TRBD1. CDR1 and CDR2 from the germline V gene are KGHSH and LQKENI. CDR3 length equals 16 residues. Losses at the gene ends were 3 bases for V and 6 bases for J; bases not matched to a gene: 8. CDR3 bases: TGTGCCAGCTCACCCCCGAGGGACAGGGGAAGTCAGCCCCAGCATTTT. Translating gives CASSPPRDRGSQPQHF.

The chain couples TRBV11-2 to TRBJ2-3; 9 bases map to TRBD1. Germline V CDR1 and CDR2: SGHAT, FQNNGV. The CDR3 length is 17 residues. Germline trimming cut 2 bases from V and 0 bases from J; bases unmatched to any gene: 6. The CDR3 loop reads CASSLSRTGVSTDTQYF. CDR3 nucleotide sequence: TGTGCCAGCAGCTTATCTAGGACAGGGGTCAGCACAGATACGCAGTATTTT.

This rearrangement joins TRBV2 to TRBJ1-1; D is possibly TRBD1 (5 bases). V lost 0 bases, J lost 8 bases, and 13 bases lay in between. The V gene's germline CDR1 is SNHLY and CDR2 FYNNEI. This CDR3 is built from 14 residues. The CDR3 DNA is TGTGCCAGCAGTGAAGCGCAAGGGGCCACCGAAGCTTTCTTT. Translation: CASSEAQGATEAFF.

The chain links TRBV2 to TRBJ1-5; D is ambiguous. This CDR3 region has 12 residues. Looked up from germline, CDR1 is SNHLY and CDR2 is FYNNEI. V was cut by 5 bases and J by 12 bases, with 14 bases left in between. CDR3 residues: CASSLGPLNQHF. CDR3 bases: TGTGCCAGCAGTCTTGGGCCCCTTAACCAGCATTTT.

The V gene is TRBV4-2, the J gene TRBJ1-1; D perhaps matches TRBD1 (6 bases). CDR3 length: 16 amino acids. Germline CDR1 LGHNA, CDR2 YNFKEQ. Trimming shortened V by 2 bases and J by 1 base, and 14 bases separated the two germline ends. CDR3 protein: CASSQPVWTANTEAFF. The CDR3 region has the DNA TGTGCCAGCAGCCAACCCGTGTGGACAGCGAACACTGAAGCTTTCTTT.

This rearrangement joins TRBV7-6 to TRBJ1-6; 7 positions match TRBD1. Germline CDR1 is SGHVS and CDR2 is FNYEAQ. Germline trimming cut 0 bases from V and 10 bases from J; bases unmatched to any gene: 6. This CDR3 is 15 amino acids long. The CDR3 DNA follows: TGTGCCAGCAGCTTAGCGGAGGGGGCTAGATCACCCCTCCACTTT. Encoded protein: CASSLAEGARSPLHF.

The CDR3 DNA reads as TGTGCCAGCAACTCTTTTGCGGGAGGGCCTGGCGGGGAGCTGTTTTTT. It codes for CASNSFAGGPGGELFF. The V call is TRBV2, the J call TRBJ2-2, with 9 bases lining up with TRBD2. This CDR3 is built from 16 residues. The germline V gene encodes CDR1 SNHLY and CDR2 FYNNEI. The ends lost 7 bases at V and 7 bases at J; junction bases unmatched: 13.